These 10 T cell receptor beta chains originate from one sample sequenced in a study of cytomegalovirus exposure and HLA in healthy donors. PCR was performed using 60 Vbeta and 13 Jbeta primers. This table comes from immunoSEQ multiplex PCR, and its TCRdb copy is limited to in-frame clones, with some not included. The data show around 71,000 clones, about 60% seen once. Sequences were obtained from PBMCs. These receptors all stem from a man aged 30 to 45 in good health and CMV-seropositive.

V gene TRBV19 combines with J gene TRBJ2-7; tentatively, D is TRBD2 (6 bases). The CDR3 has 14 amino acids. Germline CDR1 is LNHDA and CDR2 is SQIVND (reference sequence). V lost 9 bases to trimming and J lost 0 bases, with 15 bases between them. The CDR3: CASRAVGSSYEQYF. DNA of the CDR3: TGTGCCAGCCGTGCGGTCGGGAGCTCCTACGAGCAGTACTTC. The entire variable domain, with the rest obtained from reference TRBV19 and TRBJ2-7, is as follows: DGGITQSPKYLFRKEGQNVTLSCEQNLNHDAMYWYRQDPGQGLRLIYYSQIVNDFQKGDIAEGYSVSREKKESFPLTVTSAQKNPTAFYLCASRAVGSSYEQYFGPGTRLTVT.

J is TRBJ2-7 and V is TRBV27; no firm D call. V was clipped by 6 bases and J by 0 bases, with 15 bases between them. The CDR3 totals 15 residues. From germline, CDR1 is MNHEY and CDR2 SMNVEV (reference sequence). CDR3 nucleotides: TGTGCCAGCAGCTACTCCTCAGGAAGCTCCTACGAGCAGTACTTC. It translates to CASSYSSGSSYEQYF.

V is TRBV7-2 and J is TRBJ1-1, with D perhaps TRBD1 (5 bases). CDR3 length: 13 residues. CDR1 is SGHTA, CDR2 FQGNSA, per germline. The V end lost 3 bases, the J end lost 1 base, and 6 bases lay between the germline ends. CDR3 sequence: CASSFRENTEAFF. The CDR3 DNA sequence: TGTGCCAGCAGCTTCAGGGAGAACACTGAAGCTTTCTTT.

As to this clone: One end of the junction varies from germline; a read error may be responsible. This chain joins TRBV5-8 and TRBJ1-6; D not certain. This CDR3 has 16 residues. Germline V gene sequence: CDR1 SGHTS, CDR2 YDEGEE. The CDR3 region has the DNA TGTGCCAGCAGCTTGGACGACATGGTGTCGGATTCATCCCTCCACTTT. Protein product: CASSLDDMVSDSSLHF.

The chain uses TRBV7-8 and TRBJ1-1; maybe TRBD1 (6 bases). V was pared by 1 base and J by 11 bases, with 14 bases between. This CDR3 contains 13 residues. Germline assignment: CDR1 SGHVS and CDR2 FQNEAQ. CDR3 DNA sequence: TGTGCCAGCAGCTTAGGTTTGCGGGGGCTTGCTTTCTTT. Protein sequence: CASSLGLRGLAFF.

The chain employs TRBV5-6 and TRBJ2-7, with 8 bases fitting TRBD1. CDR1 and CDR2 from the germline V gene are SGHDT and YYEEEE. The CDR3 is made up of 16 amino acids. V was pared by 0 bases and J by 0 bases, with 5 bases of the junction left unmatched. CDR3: CASSLVDRGHSYEQYF. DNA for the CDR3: TGTGCCAGCAGCTTGGTTGACAGGGGCCACTCCTACGAGCAGTACTTC.

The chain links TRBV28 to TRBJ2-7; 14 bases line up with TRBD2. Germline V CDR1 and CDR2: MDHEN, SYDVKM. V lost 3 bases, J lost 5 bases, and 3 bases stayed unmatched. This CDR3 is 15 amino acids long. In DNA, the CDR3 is TGTGCCAGCAGTTTGGGACTAGCGGGAGTCCACGAGCAGTACTTC. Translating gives CASSLGLAGVHEQYF. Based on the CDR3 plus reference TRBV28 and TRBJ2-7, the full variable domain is DVKVTQSSRYLVKRTGEKVFLECVQDMDHENMFWYRQDPGLGLRLIYFSYDVKMKEKGDIPEGYSVSREKKERFSLILESASTNQTSMYLCASSLGLAGVHEQYFGPGTRLTVT.

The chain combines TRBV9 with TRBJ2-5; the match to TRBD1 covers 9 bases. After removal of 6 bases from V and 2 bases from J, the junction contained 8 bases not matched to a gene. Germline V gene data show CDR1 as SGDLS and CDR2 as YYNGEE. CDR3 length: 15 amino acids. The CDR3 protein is CASTKTGTGQETQYF. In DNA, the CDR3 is TGTGCCAGCACCAAAACCGGGACAGGGCAAGAGACCCAGTACTTC. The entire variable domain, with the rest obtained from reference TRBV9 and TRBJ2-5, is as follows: DSGVTQTPKHLITATGQRVTLRCSPRSGDLSVYWYQQSLDQGLQFLIQYYNGEERAKGNILERFSAQQFPDLHSELNLSSLELGDSALYFCASTKTGTGQETQYFGPGTRLLVL.

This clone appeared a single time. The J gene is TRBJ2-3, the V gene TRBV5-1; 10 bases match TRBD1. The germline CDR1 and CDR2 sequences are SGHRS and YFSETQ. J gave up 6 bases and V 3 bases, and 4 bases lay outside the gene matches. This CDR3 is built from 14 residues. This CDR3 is CASSWGTGEDTQYF. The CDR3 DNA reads TGCGCCAGCAGCTGGGGGACAGGGGAGGATACGCAGTATTTT.

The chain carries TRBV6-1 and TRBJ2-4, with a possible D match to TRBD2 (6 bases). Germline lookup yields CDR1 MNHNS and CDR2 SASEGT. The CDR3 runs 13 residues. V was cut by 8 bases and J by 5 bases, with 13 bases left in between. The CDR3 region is CASGGGFQNIQYF. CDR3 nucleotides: TGTGCCAGCGGGGGAGGCTTCCAAAACATTCAGTACTTC.